The 12 T cell receptor beta chains below all came from one sample that was sequenced in a study of T cell clones after liver transplantation. Sequencing was performed with immunoSEQ multiplex PCR; in TCRdb, only in-frame clones are kept and a portion is missing. The sample comprises about 80,000 clones, about 82% of which are singletons, and approximately 0.43% rests with the top ten. The source was CD4+ T cells from blood, collected 45 to 46 months after liver transplant. The receptors shown here come from a human patient who received a liver transplant. Some T cells may originate from the graft donor.

The chain combines TRBV11-2 with TRBJ2-7, with a weak D call TRBD1 (7 bases). This CDR3 is 16 amino acids long. CDR1 is SGHAT and CDR2 is FQNNGV in the germline V gene. V lost 5 bases and J lost 5, with 22 bases in between. CDR3 nucleotide sequence: TGTGCCAGCAGCCTGACAGGGACTCTGGCTAGGAACGAGCAGTACTTC. Translated: CASSLTGTLARNEQYF.

The J gene is TRBJ2-7, the V gene TRBV4-1, with D possibly matching TRBD2 (5 bases). The ends were cut back, 1 base at V and 1 base at J, with 26 bases in the middle. The V gene's germline CDR1 is MGHRA and CDR2 YSYEKL. The CDR3 sequence is 20 residues long. The CDR3 sequence is CASSQVRRSGLKLHSYEQYF. The CDR3 coding sequence is TGCGCCAGCAGCCAAGTCCGCCGATCCGGACTGAAACTTCATTCCTACGAGCAGTACTTC.

This sequence joins TRBV5-1 and TRBJ1-1, with D perhaps TRBD1 (5 bases). The CDR3 is 15 amino acids. CDR1 SGHRS and CDR2 YFSETQ come from the germline V gene. Between the trimmed V and J ends, which lost 7 bases and 1 base, there was a span of 17 bases. The CDR3 DNA follows: TGCGCCAGCTGGCCCAGGGCAGGATCGAACACTGAAGCTTTCTTT. The encoded protein is CASWPRAGSNTEAFF.

This chain connects TRBV11-2 to TRBJ2-7, with 8 bases that match TRBD1. V gave up 5 bases and J gave up 7 bases; unmatched junction bases: 4. Germline lookup yields CDR1 SGHAT and CDR2 FQNNGV. The CDR3 spans 12 residues. The CDR3 sequence: CASSQRTGEQYF. In DNA form, the CDR3 reads TGTGCCAGCAGCCAGCGGACAGGGGAGCAGTACTTC.

The rearrangement uses TRBV19 and TRBJ2-3, with D possibly being TRBD1 or TRBD2 (6 bases each). V was cut by 7 bases and J by 1 base, with 12 bases left in between. Germline loops: CDR1 LNHDA, CDR2 SQIVND (reference sequence). This CDR3 is 14 amino acids long. In nucleotides, the CDR3 is TGTGCCAGTAATCGGGGGCAGGGCACAGATACGCAGTATTTT. Its protein is CASNRGQGTDTQYF.

This chain uses TRBV28 with TRBJ1-5, with TRBD1 identical over 8 bases. Germline trimming cut 1 base from V and 9 bases from J; bases unmatched to any gene: 14. The CDR3 runs 17 residues. Germline V gene data show CDR1 as MDHEN and CDR2 as SYDVKM. CDR3 DNA: TGTGCCAGCAGTTTATTAGCGGGACAGGCAAGTTGGGGGCCCCAGCATTTT. Translation: CASSLLAGQASWGPQHF.

The chain employs TRBV14 and TRBJ1-3, with unresolved D. Germline V CDR1 and CDR2: SGHDN, FVKESK. There are 17 residues in the CDR3. V lost 0 bases and J lost 0, with 12 bases in between. Here the CDR3 reads CASSQDHGRLSGNTIYF. The CDR3 bases are TGTGCCAGCAGCCAAGATCACGGACGTCTCTCTGGAAACACCATATATTTT.

The chain couples TRBV5-1 to TRBJ2-7; D could derive from TRBD1 or TRBD2 (6 bases each). V shed 0 bases and J shed 3 bases, with 16 bases lying between them. Germline V gives CDR1 SGHRS, CDR2 YFSETQ. The CDR3 has 16 residues. CDR3 DNA: TGCGCCAGCAGCTTGGCGGGCAGGGGAGGTATCTACGAGCAGTACTTC. This translates into CASSLAGRGGIYEQYF.

CDR3 nucleotides: TGTGCCAGCAGCCTGCGCTATCGCGGACTAGCGGAGAACACAGATACGCAGTATTTT. Its translation: CASSLRYRGLAENTDTQYF. The rearrangement uses TRBV27 and TRBJ2-3; 10 positions agree with TRBD2. Germline CDR1 and CDR2: MNHEY and SMNVEV (reference sequence). The CDR3 runs 19 residues. V trimming: 6 bases; J trimming: 2 bases; junction bases outside the gene matches: 17.

The genes are TRBV15 and TRBJ1-2; no clear D gene. Germline V lookup: CDR1 LNHNV, CDR2 YYDKDF (reference sequence). V shed 3 bases and J shed 0 bases, with 5 bases lying between them. The CDR3 extends over 13 amino acids. This chain's CDR3 is CATSSGSNYGYTF. The CDR3 nucleotides read TGTGCCACCAGCAGTGGATCTAACTATGGCTACACCTTC.

This clone was found a few times. The V gene is TRBV14, the J gene TRBJ1-5; no clear D gene. The CDR3 spans 13 residues. Trimming took 0 bases from V and 9 from J, leaving 9 bases between them. Germline CDR1 and CDR2: SGHDN and FVKESK. For the CDR3, the DNA is TGTGCCAGCAGCCAAGACCATAGGATGCCCCAGCATTTT. Amino acids: CASSQDHRMPQHF. Looking up the rest from reference TRBV14 and TRBJ1-5 gives the full variable domain: EAGVTQFPSHSVIEKGQTVTLRCDPISGHDNLYWYRRVMGKEIKFLLHFVKESKQDESGMPNNRFLAERTGGTYSTLKVQPAELEDSGVYFCASSQDHRMPQHFGDGTRLSIL.

The chain couples TRBV30 to TRBJ1-5, with D maybe TRBD1 (6 bases). V shed 0 bases and J shed 8 bases, with 11 bases lying between them. Germline V gene data show CDR1 as GTSNPN and CDR2 as SVGIG (reference sequence). CDR3 length: 13 amino acids. The CDR3 DNA sequence: TGTGCCTGGAGTGTACAGGGCACAGAGCCCCAGCATTTT. Amino acids: CAWSVQGTEPQHF.